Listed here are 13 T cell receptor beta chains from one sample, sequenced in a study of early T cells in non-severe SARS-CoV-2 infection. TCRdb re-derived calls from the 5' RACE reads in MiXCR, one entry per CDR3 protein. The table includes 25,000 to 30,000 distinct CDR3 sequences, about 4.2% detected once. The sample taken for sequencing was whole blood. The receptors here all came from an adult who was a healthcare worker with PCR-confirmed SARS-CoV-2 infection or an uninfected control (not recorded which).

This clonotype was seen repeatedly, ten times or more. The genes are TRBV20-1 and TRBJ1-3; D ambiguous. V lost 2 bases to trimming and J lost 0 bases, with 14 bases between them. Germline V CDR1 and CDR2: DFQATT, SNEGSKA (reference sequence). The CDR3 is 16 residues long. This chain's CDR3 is CSARIPQLSSGNTIYF. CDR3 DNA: TGCAGTGCTAGAATCCCACAGCTCAGCTCTGGAAACACCATATATTTT.

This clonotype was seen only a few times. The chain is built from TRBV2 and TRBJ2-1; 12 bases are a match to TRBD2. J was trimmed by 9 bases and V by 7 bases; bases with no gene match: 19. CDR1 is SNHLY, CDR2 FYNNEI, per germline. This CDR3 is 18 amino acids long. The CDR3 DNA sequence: TGTGCCAGCACACACAGCCCTAGCGGGAGGGCTGGGGTGGGTGAGCAGTTCTTC. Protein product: CASTHSPSGRAGVGEQFF.

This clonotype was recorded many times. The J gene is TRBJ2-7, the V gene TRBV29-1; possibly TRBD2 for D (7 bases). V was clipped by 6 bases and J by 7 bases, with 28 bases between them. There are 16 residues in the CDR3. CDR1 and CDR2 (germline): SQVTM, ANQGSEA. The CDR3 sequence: CSVHLGGQGSGLEQYF. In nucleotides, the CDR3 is TGCAGCGTACACCTCGGGGGGCAGGGGTCGGGGCTTGAGCAGTACTTC.

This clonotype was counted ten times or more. The CDR3 region has the DNA TGTGCCAGCAGTTTAGCGCTCGGACAGGGATCTGGCTACACCTTC. It translates to CASSLALGQGSGYTF. J is TRBJ1-2 and V is TRBV12-3 or TRBV12-4; TRBD1 matches 8 bases. Germline trimming cut 0 bases from V and 7 bases from J; bases unmatched to any gene: 7. The CDR3 length is 15 residues.

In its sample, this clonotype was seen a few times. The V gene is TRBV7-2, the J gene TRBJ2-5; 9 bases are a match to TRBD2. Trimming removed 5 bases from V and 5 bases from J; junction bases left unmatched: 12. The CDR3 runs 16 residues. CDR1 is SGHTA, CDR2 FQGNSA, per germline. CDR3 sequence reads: CASSPMAGGLRETQYF. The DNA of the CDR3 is TGTGCCAGCAGCCCAATGGCGGGGGGGCTAAGGGAGACCCAGTACTTC.

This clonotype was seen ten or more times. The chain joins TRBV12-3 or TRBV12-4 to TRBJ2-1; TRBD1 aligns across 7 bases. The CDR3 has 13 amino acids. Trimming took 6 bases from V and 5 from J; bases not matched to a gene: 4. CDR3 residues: CASSFTGDNEQFF. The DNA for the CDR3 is TGTGCCAGCAGCTTCACAGGGGACAATGAGCAGTTCTTC.

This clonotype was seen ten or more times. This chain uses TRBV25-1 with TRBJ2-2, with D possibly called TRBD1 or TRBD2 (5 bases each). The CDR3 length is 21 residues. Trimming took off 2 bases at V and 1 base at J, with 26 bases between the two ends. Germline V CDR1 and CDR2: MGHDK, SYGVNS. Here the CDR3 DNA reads TGTGCCAGCAGTGAAGACGTGGTAGAGGGGACCGATAATATGAACACCGGGGAGCTGTTTTTT. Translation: CASSEDVVEGTDNMNTGELFF.

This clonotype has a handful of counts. The CDR3 bases are TGCGCCAGTTCTACAGGGGTTAACACTGAAGCTTTCTTT. Residues: CASSTGVNTEAFF. The chain employs TRBV5-1 and TRBJ1-1, with 7 positions matching TRBD1. The CDR3 length is 13 residues. The trim removed 8 bases at V and 2 bases at J, leaving 6 bases unmatched. CDR1 is SGHRS, CDR2 YFSETQ, per germline.

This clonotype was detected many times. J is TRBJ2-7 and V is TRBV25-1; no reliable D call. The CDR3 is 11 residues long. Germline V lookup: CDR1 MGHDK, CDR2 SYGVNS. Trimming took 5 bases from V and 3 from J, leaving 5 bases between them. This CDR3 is CASSYDYEQYF. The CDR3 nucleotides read TGTGCCAGCAGTTACGACTACGAGCAGTACTTC.

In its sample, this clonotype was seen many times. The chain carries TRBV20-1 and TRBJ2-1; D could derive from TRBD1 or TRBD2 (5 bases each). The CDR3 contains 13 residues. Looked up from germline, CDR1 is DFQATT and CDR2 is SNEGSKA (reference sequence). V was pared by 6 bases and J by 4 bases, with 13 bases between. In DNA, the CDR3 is TGCAGTGCAGGGAGTGGGGGATACAATGAGCAGTTCTTC. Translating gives CSAGSGGYNEQFF.

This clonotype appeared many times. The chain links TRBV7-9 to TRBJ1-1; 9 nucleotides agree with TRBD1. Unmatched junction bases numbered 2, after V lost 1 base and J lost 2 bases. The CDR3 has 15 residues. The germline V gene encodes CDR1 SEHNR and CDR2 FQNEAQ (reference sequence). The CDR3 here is CASSLGDRENTEAFF. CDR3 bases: TGTGCCAGCAGCTTAGGGGACAGGGAAAACACTGAAGCTTTCTTT.

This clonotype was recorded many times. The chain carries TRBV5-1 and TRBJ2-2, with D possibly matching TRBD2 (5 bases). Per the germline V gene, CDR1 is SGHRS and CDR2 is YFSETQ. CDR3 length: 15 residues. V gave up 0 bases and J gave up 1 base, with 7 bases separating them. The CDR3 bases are TGCGCCAGCAGCTTGGGTGGAGGGAACACCGGGGAGCTGTTTTTT. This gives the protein CASSLGGGNTGELFF.

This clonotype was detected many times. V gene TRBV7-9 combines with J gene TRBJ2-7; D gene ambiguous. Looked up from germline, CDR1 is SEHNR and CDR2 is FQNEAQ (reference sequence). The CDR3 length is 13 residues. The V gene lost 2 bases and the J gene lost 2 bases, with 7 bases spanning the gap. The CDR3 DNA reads TGTGCCAGCAGCTTACCAGAAGCCTACGAGCAGTACTTC. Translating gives CASSLPEAYEQYF.